Sequencing of this TCR beta chain was carried out in a study of blood T cell repertoires in COVID-19. As for the study in general: Researchers got acute and convalescent COVID-19 samples from the United States, Italy and Spain. The analysed material was cDNA or gDNA that came from T cells, B-cell-depleted T cells, or PBMCs.

Germline CDR1 and CDR2: SGHVS and FQNEAQ. The CDR3 contains 20 residues. After removal of 4 bases from V and 0 bases from J, the junction contained 17 bases not matched to a gene. Per the authors' pipeline: Amplification of reference gene primers was used by the study to estimate nucleated cell counts. Repertoires were generated with immunoSEQ multiplex PCR, while TCRdb's copy carries only in-frame clones and drops some. The DNA was the basis for D and trimming; V, J and clone size are from that table. In the table there are around 200,000 clones, around 82% of which are singletons. The table lists this clone with a count of one.

This chain uses TRBV7-8 with TRBJ2-3, with 9 positions matching TRBD1. This TCR came from a woman of 80 years or more with acute or convalescent COVID-19. Sample: peripheral blood. This CDR3 is CASSSPKADRGVFSTDTQYF. CDR3 bases: TGTGCCAGCAGCTCCCCAAAGGCGGACAGGGGCGTATTCAGCACAGATACGCAGTATTTT.